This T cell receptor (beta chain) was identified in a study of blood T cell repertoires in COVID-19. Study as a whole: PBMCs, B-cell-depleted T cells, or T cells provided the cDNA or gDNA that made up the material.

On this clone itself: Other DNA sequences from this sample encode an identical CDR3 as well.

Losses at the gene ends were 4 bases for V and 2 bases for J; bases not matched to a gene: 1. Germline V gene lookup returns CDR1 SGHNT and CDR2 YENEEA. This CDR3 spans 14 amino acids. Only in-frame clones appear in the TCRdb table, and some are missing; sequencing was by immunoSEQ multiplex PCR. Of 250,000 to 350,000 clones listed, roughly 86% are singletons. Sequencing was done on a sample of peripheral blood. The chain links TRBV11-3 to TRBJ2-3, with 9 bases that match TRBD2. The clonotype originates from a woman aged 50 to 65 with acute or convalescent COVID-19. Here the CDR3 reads CASSSSGATDTQYF. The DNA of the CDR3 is TGTGCCAGCAGCTCTAGCGGGGCCACAGATACGCAGTATTTT.